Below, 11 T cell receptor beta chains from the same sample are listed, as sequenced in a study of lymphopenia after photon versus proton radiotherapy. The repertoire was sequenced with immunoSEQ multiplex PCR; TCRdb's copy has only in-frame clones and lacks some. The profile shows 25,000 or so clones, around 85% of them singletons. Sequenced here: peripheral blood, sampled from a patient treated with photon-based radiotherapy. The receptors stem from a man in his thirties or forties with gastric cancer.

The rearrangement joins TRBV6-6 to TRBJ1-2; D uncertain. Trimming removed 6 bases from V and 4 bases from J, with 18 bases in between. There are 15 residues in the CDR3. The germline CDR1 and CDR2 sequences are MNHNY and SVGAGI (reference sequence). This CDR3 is CASSRKADGVYGYTF. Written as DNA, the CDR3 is TGTGCCAGCAGCCGAAAAGCCGACGGGGTCTATGGCTACACCTTC.

The CDR3, as DNA: TGCGCCAGCAGCTTGGAGTTAGACACCTACGAGCAGTACTTC. This encodes CASSLELDTYEQYF. This sequence joins TRBV5-1 and TRBJ2-5; no clear D. The J call is in doubt because the DNA end fits TRBJ2-7 better. There are 14 residues in the CDR3. Germline V gene lookup returns CDR1 SGHRS and CDR2 YFSETQ.

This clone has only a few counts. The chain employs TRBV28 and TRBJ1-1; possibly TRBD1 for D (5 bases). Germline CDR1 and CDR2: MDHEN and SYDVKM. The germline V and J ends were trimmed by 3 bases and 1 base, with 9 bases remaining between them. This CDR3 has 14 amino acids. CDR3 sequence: CASSFPQENTEAFF. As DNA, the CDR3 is TGTGCCAGCAGTTTCCCACAGGAGAACACTGAAGCTTTCTTT.

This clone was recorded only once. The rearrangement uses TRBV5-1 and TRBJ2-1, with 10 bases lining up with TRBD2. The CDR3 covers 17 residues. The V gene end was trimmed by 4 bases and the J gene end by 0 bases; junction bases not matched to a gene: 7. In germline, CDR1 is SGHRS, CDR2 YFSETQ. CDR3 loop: CASSMTSGPSSYNEQFF. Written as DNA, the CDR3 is TGCGCCAGCAGCATGACTAGCGGGCCTAGCTCCTACAATGAGCAGTTCTTC.

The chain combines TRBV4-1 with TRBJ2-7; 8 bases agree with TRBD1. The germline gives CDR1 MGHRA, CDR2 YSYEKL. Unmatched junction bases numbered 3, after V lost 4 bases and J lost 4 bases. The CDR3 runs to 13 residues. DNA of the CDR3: TGCGCCAGCAGCCGGACAGGGAGTTACGAGCAGTACTTC. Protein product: CASSRTGSYEQYF.

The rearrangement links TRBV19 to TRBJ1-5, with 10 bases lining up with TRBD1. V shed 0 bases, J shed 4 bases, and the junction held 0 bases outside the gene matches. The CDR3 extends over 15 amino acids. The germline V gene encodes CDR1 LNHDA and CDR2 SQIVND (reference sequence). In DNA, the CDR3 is TGTGCCAGTAGTATAGAGGGACAGGGGAATCAGCCCCAGCATTTT. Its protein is CASSIEGQGNQPQHF.

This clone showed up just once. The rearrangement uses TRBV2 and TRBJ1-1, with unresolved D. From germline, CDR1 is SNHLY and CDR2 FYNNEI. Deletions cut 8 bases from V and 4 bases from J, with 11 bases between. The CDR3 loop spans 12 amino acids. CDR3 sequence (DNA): TGTGCCAGCCATCCGGGGTTCACTGAAGCTTTCTTT. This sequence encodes CASHPGFTEAFF.

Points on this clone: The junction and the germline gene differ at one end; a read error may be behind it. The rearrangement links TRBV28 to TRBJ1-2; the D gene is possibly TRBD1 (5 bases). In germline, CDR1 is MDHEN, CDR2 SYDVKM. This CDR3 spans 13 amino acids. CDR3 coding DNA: TGTGCCAGCAGGGAACAGGTGACTTATGACTACACCTTC. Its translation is CASREQVTYDYTF.

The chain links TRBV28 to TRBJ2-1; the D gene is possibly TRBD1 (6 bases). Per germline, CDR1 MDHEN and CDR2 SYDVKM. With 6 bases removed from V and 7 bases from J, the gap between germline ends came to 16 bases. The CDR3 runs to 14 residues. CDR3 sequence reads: CASRLTNRVNEQFF. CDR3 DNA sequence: TGTGCCAGCAGACTAACTAACAGGGTAAATGAGCAGTTCTTC. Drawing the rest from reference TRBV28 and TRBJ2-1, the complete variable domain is DVKVTQSSRYLVKRTGEKVFLECVQDMDHENMFWYRQDPGLGLRLIYFSYDVKMKEKGDIPEGYSVSREKKERFSLILESASTNQTSMYLCASRLTNRVNEQFFGPGTRLTVL.

CDR3 nucleotide sequence: TGTGCCAGTAGTATTGCAGGGGCCTCCTACGAGCAGTACTTC. As protein: CASSIAGASYEQYF. The chain is built from TRBV19 and TRBJ2-7, with D tentatively TRBD1 (6 bases). The CDR3 sequence is 14 residues long. Trimming removed 3 bases at V and 0 bases at J, with 9 bases between. Per the germline V gene, CDR1 is LNHDA and CDR2 is SQIVND (reference sequence).

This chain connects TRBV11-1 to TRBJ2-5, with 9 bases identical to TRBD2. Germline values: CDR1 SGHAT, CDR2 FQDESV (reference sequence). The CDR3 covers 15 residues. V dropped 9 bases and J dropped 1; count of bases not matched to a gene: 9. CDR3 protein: CASNRAGGPQETQYF. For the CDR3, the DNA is TGTGCCAGTAACCGAGCGGGGGGTCCCCAAGAGACCCAGTACTTC.